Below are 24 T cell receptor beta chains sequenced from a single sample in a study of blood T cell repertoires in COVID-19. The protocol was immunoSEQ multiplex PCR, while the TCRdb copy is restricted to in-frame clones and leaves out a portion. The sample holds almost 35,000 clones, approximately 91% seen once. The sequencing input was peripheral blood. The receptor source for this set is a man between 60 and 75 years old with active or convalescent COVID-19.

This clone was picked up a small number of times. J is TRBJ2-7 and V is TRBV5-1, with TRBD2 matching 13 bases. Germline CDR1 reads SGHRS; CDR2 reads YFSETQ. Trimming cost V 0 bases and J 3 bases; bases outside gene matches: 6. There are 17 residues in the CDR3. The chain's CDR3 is CASSLGTSGRLVYEQYF. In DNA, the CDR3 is TGCGCCAGCAGCTTGGGGACTAGCGGGAGATTGGTCTACGAGCAGTACTTC.

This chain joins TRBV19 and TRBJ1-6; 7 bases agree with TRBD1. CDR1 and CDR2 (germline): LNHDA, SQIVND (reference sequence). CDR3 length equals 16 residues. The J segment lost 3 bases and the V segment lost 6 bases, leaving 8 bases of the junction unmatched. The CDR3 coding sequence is TGTGCCAGTAGACCCCGTGGACAGGACTATAATTCACCCCTCCACTTT. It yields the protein CASRPRGQDYNSPLHF.

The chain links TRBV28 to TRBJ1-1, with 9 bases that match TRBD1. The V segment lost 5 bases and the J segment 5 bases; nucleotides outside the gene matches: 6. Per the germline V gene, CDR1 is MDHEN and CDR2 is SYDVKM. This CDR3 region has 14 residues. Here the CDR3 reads CASSVTGGRTEAFF. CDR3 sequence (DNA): TGTGCCAGCAGTGTTACAGGGGGCAGGACTGAAGCTTTCTTT.

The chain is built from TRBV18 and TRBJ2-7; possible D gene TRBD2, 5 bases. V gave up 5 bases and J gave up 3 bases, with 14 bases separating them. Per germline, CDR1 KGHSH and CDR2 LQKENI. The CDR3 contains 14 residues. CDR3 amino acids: CASSETSGDYEQYF. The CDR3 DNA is TGTGCCAGCTCAGAGACCTCCGGGGACTACGAGCAGTACTTC.

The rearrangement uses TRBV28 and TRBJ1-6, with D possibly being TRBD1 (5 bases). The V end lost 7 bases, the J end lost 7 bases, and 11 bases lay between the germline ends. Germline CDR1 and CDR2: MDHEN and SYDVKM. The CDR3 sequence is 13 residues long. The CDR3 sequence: CASIRTRNSPLHF. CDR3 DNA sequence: TGTGCCAGCATAAGGACACGGAATTCACCCCTCCACTTT. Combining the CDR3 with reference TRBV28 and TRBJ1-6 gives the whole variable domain DVKVTQSSRYLVKRTGEKVFLECVQDMDHENMFWYRQDPGLGLRLIYFSYDVKMKEKGDIPEGYSVSREKKERFSLILESASTNQTSMYLCASIRTRNSPLHFGNGTRLTVT.

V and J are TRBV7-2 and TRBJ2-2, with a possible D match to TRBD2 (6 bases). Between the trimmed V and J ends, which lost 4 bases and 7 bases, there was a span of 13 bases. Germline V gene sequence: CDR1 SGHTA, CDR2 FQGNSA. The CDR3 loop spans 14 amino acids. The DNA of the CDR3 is TGTGCCAGCAGCTCGACTAGTAAGATCGGGGAGCTGTTTTTT. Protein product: CASSSTSKIGELFF.

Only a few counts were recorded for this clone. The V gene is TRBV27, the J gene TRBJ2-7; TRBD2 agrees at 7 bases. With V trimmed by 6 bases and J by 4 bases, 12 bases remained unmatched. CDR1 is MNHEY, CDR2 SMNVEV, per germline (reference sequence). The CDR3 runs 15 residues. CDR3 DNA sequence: TGTGCCAGCAGCCCCTCCTCTAGCGGATTTTACGAGCAGTACTTC. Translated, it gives CASSPSSSGFYEQYF.

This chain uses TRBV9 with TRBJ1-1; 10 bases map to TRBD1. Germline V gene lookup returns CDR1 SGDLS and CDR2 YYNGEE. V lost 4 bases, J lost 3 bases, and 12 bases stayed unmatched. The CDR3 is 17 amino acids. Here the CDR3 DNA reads TGTGCCAGCAGCCCCCGGGGACAGGGGTGGGGGGACACTGAAGCTTTCTTT. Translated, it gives CASSPRGQGWGDTEAFF.

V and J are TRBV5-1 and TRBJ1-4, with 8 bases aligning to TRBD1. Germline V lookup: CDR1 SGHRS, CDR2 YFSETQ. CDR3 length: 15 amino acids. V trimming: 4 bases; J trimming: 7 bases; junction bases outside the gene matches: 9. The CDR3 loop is CASSQLDRVGEKLFF. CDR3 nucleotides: TGCGCCAGCAGCCAACTGGACAGGGTTGGTGAAAAACTGTTTTTT.

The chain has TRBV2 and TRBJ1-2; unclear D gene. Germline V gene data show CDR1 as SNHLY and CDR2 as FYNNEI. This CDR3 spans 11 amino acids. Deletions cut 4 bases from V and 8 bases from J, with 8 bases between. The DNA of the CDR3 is TGTGCCAGCAGTGTCAGTCAAGGCTACACCTTC. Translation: CASSVSQGYTF.

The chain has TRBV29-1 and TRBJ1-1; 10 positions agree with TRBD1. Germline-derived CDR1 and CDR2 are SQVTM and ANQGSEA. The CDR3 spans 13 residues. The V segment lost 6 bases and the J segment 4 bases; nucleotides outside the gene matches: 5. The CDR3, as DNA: TGCAGCGTAGGGACAGGGGTGGGCACTGAAGCTTTCTTT. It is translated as CSVGTGVGTEAFF.

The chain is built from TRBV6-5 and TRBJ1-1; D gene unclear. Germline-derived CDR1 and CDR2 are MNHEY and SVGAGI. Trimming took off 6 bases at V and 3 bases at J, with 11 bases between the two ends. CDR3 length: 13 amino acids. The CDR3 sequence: CASRVGADTEAFF. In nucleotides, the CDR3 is TGTGCCAGCAGAGTCGGAGCGGACACTGAAGCTTTCTTT.

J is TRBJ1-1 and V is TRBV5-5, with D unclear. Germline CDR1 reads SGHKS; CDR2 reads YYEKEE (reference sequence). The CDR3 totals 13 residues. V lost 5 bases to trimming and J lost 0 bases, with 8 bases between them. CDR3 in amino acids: CASRLDMNTEAFF. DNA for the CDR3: TGTGCCAGCAGACTAGACATGAACACTGAAGCTTTCTTT.

CDR3 bases: TGTGCCAGCAGTTTATCGTACAGCAACGGCTACACCTTC. The encoded protein is CASSLSYSNGYTF. This chain joins TRBV27 and TRBJ1-2; D ambiguous. The V and J ends lost 0 bases and 8 bases respectively, with 10 bases between them. CDR1 is MNHEY and CDR2 is SMNVEV in the germline V gene (reference sequence). The CDR3 is 13 amino acids.

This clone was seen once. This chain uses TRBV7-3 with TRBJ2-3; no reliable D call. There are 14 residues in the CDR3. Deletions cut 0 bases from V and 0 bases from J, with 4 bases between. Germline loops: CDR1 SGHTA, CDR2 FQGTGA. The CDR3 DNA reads TGTGCCAGCAGCTTAACGCGGAGCACAGATACGCAGTATTTT. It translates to CASSLTRSTDTQYF.

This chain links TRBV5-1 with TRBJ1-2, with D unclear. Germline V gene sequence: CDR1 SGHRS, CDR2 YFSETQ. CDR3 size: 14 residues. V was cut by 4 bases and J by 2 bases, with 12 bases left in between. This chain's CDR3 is CASSGGMVNYGYTF. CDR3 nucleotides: TGCGCCAGCAGCGGCGGGATGGTGAACTATGGCTACACCTTC.

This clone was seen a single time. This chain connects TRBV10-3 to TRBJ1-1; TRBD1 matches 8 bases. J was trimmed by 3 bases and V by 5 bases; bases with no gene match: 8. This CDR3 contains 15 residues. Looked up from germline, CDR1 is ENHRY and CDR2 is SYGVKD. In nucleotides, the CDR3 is TGTGCCATCAGTCCCTCCCGACAGGGGTACACTGAAGCTTTCTTT. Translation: CAISPSRQGYTEAFF.

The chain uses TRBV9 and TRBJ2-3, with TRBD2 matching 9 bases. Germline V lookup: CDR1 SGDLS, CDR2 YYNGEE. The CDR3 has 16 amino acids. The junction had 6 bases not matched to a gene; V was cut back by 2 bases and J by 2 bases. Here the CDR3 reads CASSVLASGITDTQYF. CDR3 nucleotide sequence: TGTGCCAGCAGCGTTTTGGCTAGCGGGATCACAGATACGCAGTATTTT.

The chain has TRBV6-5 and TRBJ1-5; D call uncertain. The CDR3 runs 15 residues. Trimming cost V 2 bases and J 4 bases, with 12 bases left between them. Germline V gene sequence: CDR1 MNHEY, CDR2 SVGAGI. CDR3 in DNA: TGTGCCAGCAGTTACACGGGTATCCCTAATCAGCCCCAGCATTTT. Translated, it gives CASSYTGIPNQPQHF.

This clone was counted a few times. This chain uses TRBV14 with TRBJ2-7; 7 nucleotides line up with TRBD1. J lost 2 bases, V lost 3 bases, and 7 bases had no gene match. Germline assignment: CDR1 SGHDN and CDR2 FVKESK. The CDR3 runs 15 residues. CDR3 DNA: TGTGCCAGCAGCCAGCTCTGGGACAGACCCTACGAGCAGTACTTC. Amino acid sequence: CASSQLWDRPYEQYF.

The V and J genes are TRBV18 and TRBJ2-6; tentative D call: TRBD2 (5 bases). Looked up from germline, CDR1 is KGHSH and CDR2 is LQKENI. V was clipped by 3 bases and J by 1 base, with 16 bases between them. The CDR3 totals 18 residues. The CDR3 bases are TGTGCCAGCTCACCCAGGTCTCTAGCAGAGTCTGGGGCCAACGTCCTGACTTTC. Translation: CASSPRSLAESGANVLTF.

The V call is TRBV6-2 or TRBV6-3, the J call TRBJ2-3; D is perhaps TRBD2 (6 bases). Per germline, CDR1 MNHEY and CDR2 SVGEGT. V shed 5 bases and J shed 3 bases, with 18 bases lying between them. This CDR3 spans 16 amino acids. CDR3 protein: CASSPYRRAGTDTQYF. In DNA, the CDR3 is TGTGCCAGCAGTCCATACCGGAGGGCCGGAACAGATACGCAGTATTTT.

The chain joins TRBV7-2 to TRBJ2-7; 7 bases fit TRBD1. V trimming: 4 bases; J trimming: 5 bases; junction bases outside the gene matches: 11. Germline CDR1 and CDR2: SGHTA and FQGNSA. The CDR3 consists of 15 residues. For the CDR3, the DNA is TGTGCCAGCAGCTCCACCCGGGACAGCTTTAACGAGCAGTACTTC. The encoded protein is CASSSTRDSFNEQYF.

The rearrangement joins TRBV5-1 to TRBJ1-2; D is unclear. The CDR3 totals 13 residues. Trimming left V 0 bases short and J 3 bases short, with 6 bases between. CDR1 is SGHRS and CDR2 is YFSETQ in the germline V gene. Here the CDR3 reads CASSLVRDYGYTF. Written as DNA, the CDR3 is TGCGCCAGCAGCTTGGTACGGGACTATGGCTACACCTTC.